This passage covers 14 T cell receptor beta chains from one sample sequenced in a study of blood T cell repertoires in COVID-19. TCRdb's copy holds only in-frame clones and misses some; the assay was immunoSEQ multiplex PCR. This table has some 110,000 clones, roughly nine tenths appearing once. The sample was peripheral blood. All receptors come from a human donor in a cohort sampled during active COVID-19.

J is TRBJ2-7 and V is TRBV9; D is perhaps TRBD2 (5 bases). The CDR3 is made up of 16 amino acids. From germline, CDR1 is SGDLS and CDR2 YYNGEE. V dropped 0 bases and J dropped 0 bases, with 13 bases sitting between them. The CDR3 region is CASSVDSGESSYEQYF. The DNA for the CDR3 is TGTGCCAGCAGCGTAGATTCCGGGGAGAGCTCCTACGAGCAGTACTTC. Looking up the rest from reference TRBV9 and TRBJ2-7 gives the full variable domain: DSGVTQTPKHLITATGQRVTLRCSPRSGDLSVYWYQQSLDQGLQFLIQYYNGEERAKGNILERFSAQQFPDLHSELNLSSLELGDSALYFCASSVDSGESSYEQYFGPGTRLTVT.

The count of this clone is one. This chain connects TRBV28 to TRBJ1-1; D is perhaps TRBD1 (6 bases). CDR3 length: 14 residues. Germline CDR1 reads MDHEN; CDR2 reads SYDVKM. V lost 5 bases and J 6 bases, leaving 16 bases between the germline ends. For the CDR3, the DNA is TGTGCCAGCAGTGGGGCTGGGGGGGGCGCTGAAGCTTTCTTT. Translated, it gives CASSGAGGGAEAFF.

The gene calls are TRBV7-8 and TRBJ1-2; D call uncertain. V gave up 5 bases and J gave up 0 bases, with 10 bases separating them. Germline V gives CDR1 SGHVS, CDR2 FQNEAQ. This CDR3 contains 14 residues. The CDR3 loop is CASSVDWTNYGYTF. The CDR3 region has the DNA TGTGCCAGCAGCGTCGACTGGACTAACTATGGCTACACCTTC. The complete variable domain, with remaining parts taken from reference TRBV7-8 and TRBJ1-2, reads GAGVSQSPRYKVAKRGQDVALRCDPISGHVSLFWYQQALGQGPEFLTYFQNEAQLDKSGLPSDRFFAERPEGSVSTLKIQRTQQEDSAVYLCASSVDWTNYGYTFGSGTRLTVV.

This rearrangement joins TRBV19 to TRBJ2-2, with D hard to call. The length of the CDR3 is 13 residues. Trimming removed 10 bases from V and 0 bases from J, with 9 bases in between. Germline values: CDR1 LNHDA, CDR2 SQIVND (reference sequence). The CDR3 nucleotides are TGTGCCACCACAGACGCGAACACCGGGGAGCTGTTTTTT. Translated, it gives CATTDANTGELFF.

The chain's CDR3 is CASSFDSLNTEAFF. CDR3 DNA sequence: TGTGCCAGCAGTTTCGACAGCCTGAACACTGAAGCTTTCTTT. This chain connects TRBV2 to TRBJ1-1, with D perhaps TRBD1 (5 bases). Trimming removed 5 bases from V and 0 bases from J, with 10 bases in between. CDR3 length: 14 residues. CDR1 and CDR2 from the germline V gene are SNHLY and FYNNEI.

The rearrangement joins TRBV19 to TRBJ1-5; D is unclear. CDR3 length: 15 amino acids. In germline, CDR1 is LNHDA, CDR2 SQIVND (reference sequence). Trimming removed 1 base at V and 0 bases at J, with 7 bases between. The DNA of the CDR3 is TGTGCCAGTAGTATAGGACTATATAGCAATCAGCCCCAGCATTTT. It specifies CASSIGLYSNQPQHF.

The chain carries TRBV5-1 and TRBJ2-5; TRBD2 aligns across 7 bases. This CDR3 is built from 15 residues. Germline lookup yields CDR1 SGHRS and CDR2 YFSETQ. V was pared by 0 bases and J by 4 bases, with 6 bases of the junction left unmatched. The CDR3 region is CASSLGTGGLETQYF. The CDR3 DNA sequence: TGCGCCAGCAGCTTGGGGACGGGGGGATTAGAGACCCAGTACTTC. The whole variable domain, filled in from reference TRBV5-1 and TRBJ2-5, reads KAGVTQTPRYLIKTRGQQVTLSCSPISGHRSVSWYQQTPGQGLQFLFEYFSETQRNKGNFPGRFSGRQFSNSRSEMNVSTLELGDSALYLCASSLGTGGLETQYFGPGTRLLVL.

The J gene is TRBJ1-2, the V gene TRBV7-2; the D gene is possibly TRBD1 (6 bases). The CDR3 covers 16 residues. Trimming stripped 3 bases from V and 8 bases from J, with 22 bases between. Germline V gene sequence: CDR1 SGHTA, CDR2 FQGNSA. The CDR3 DNA reads as TGTGCCAGCAGCTTCAGATCATTGGGACAATCTGGAGGCTACACCTTC. Its translation is CASSFRSLGQSGGYTF.

This sequence joins TRBV18 and TRBJ2-2, with TRBD1 as a possible D gene (6 bases). Germline V lookup: CDR1 KGHSH, CDR2 LQKENI. Trimming shortened V by 3 bases and J by 5 bases, and 16 bases separated the two germline ends. The CDR3 has 16 amino acids. The CDR3: CASSPSSGERTGELFF. Here the CDR3 DNA reads TGTGCCAGCTCACCTTCTTCAGGGGAGAGGACCGGGGAGCTGTTTTTT.

The chain recombines TRBV7-9 with TRBJ2-1; 7 bases line up with TRBD1. The CDR3 is 13 amino acids. The V gene end was trimmed by 2 bases and the J gene end by 7 bases; junction bases not matched to a gene: 2. Germline CDR1 and CDR2: SEHNR and FQNEAQ (reference sequence). CDR3 sequence reads: CASSLNRGNEQFF. The CDR3, as DNA: TGTGCCAGCAGCTTAAACAGGGGAAATGAGCAGTTCTTC.

V is TRBV28 and J is TRBJ1-5, with 9 bases lining up with TRBD1. CDR1 is MDHEN and CDR2 is SYDVKM in the germline V gene. Trimming at V came to 4 bases and at J to 6 bases, leaving 16 bases not matched to a gene. The CDR3 runs 18 residues. CDR3 residues: CASSWGGTGLFDFQPQHF. The CDR3 DNA reads TGTGCCAGCAGTTGGGGTGGGACAGGGCTTTTTGATTTTCAGCCCCAGCATTTT. Combining the CDR3 with reference TRBV28 and TRBJ1-5 gives the whole variable domain DVKVTQSSRYLVKRTGEKVFLECVQDMDHENMFWYRQDPGLGLRLIYFSYDVKMKEKGDIPEGYSVSREKKERFSLILESASTNQTSMYLCASSWGGTGLFDFQPQHFGDGTRLSIL.

This chain joins TRBV7-2 and TRBJ2-5; 8 nucleotides agree with TRBD2. V lost 2 bases and J lost 3; bases outside the gene matches: 5. CDR3 length: 15 residues. CDR1 and CDR2 (germline): SGHTA, FQGNSA. DNA of the CDR3: TGTGCCAGCAGCTTACTGCTAGCGGGTAAAGAGACCCAGTACTTC. This gives the protein CASSLLLAGKETQYF.

This clone was seen a single time. The V and J genes are TRBV18 and TRBJ1-1, with a possible D match to TRBD1 (6 bases). Trimming pared 2 bases from V and 7 bases from J, leaving 14 bases between. The CDR3 runs 14 residues. Germline CDR1 is KGHSH and CDR2 is LQKENI. The CDR3, as DNA: TGTGCCAGCTCACCAACGGGAGGACAGAGTGAAGCTTTCTTT. Its translation: CASSPTGGQSEAFF.

CDR3 protein: CSVETDGGKLFF. For the CDR3, the DNA is TGCAGCGTTGAGACCGACGGGGGAAAACTGTTTTTT. The chain couples TRBV29-1 to TRBJ1-4, with a tentative D call TRBD1 (5 bases). Germline V gene sequence: CDR1 SQVTM, CDR2 ANQGSEA. V lost 3 bases, J lost 10 bases, and 12 bases lay in between. This CDR3 is 12 amino acids long.